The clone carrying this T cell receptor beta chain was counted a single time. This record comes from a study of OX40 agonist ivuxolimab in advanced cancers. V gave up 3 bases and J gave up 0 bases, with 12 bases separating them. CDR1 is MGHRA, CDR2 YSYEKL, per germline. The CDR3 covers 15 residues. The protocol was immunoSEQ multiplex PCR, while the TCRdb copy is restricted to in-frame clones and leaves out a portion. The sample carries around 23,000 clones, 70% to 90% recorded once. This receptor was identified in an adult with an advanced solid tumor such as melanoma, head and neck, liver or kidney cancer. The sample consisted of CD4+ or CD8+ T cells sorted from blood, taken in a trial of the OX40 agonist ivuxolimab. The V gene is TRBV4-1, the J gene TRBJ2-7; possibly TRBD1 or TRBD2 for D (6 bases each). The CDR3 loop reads CASSHGGASSYEQYF. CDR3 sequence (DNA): TGCGCCAGCAGCCACGGGGGCGCGAGCTCCTACGAGCAGTACTTC.